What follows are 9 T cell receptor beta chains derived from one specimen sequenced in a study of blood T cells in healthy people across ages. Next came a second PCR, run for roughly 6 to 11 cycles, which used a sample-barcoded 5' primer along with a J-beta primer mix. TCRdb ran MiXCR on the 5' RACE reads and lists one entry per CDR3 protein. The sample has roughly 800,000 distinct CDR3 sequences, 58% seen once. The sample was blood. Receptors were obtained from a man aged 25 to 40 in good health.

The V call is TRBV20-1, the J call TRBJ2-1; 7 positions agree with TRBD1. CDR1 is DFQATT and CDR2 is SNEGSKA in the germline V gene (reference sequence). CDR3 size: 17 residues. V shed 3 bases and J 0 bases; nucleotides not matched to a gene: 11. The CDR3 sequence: CSASPGQLQSSYNEQFF. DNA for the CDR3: TGCAGTGCTAGTCCGGGACAGCTCCAGAGCTCCTACAATGAGCAGTTCTTC.

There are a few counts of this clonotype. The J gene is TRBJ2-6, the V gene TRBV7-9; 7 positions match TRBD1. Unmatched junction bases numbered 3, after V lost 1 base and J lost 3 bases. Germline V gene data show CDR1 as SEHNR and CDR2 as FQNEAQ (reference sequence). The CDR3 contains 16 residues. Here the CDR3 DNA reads TGTGCCAGCAGCTTAGAGGGGGCGAATGGGGCCAACGTCCTGACTTTC. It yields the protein CASSLEGANGANVLTF.

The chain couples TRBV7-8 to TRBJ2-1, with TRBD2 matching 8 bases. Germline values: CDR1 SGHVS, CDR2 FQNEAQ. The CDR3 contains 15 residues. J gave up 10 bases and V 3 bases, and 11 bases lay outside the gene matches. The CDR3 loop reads CASSLGTRGIQEQFF. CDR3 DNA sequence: TGTGCCAGCAGCTTGGGGACTAGAGGGATTCAGGAGCAGTTCTTC.

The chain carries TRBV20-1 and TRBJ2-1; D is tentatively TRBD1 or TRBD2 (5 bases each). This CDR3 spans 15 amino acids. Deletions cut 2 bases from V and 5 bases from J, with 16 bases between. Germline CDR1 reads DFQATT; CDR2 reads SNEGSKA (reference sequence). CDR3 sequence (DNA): TGCAGTGCTAGACCCGGGACCTATCGGGACAATGAGCAGTTCTTC. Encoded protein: CSARPGTYRDNEQFF.

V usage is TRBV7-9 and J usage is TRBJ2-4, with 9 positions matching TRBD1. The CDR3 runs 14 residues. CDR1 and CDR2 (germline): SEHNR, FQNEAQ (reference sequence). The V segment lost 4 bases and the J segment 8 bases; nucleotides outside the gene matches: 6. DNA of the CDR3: TGTGCCAGCAGCTCTCCGGACAGGGGAGACATTCAGTACTTC. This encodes CASSSPDRGDIQYF.

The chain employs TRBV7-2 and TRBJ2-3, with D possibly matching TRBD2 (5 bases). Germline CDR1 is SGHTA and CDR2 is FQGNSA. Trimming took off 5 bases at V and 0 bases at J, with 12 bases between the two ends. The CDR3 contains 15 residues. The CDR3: CASSLGGESTDTQYF. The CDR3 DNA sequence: TGTGCCAGCAGCCTAGGTGGGGAGAGCACAGATACGCAGTATTTT.

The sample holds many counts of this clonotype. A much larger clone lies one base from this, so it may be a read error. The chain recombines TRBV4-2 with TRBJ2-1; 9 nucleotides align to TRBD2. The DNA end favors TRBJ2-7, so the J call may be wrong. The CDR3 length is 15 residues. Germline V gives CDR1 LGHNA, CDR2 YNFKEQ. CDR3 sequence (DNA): TGTGCCAGCAGCCAAGAGCGGGGGGGCTACAATGAGCAGTACTTC. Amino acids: CASSQERGGYNEQYF.

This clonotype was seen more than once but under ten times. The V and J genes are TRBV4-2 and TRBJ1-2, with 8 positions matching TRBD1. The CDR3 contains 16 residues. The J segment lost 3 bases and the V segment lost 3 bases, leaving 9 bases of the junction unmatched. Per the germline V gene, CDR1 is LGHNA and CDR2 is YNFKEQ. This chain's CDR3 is CASSHTGQGVDYGYTF. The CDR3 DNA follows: TGTGCCAGCAGCCATACCGGACAGGGCGTTGACTATGGCTACACCTTC.

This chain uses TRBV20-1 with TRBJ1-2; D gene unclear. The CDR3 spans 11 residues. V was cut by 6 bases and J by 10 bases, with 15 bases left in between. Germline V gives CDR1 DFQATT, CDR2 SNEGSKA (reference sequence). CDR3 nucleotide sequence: TGCAGTGCGGCCCGAGACTGGGACTACACCTTC. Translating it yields CSAARDWDYTF.